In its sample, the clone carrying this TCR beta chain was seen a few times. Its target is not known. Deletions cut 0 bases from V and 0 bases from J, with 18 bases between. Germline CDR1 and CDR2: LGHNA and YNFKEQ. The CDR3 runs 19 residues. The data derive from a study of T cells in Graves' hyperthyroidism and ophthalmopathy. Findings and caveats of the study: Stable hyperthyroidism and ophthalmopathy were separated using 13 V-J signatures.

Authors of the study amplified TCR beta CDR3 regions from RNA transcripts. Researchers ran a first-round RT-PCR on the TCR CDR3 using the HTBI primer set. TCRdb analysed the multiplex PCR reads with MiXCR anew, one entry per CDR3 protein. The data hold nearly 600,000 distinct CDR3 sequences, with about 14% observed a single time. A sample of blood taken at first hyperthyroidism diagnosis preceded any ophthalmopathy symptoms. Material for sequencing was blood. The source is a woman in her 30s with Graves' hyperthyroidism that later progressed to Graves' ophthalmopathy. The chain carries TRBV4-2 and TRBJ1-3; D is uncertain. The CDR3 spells CASSQEGWWQRLSGNTIYF. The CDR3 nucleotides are TGTGCCAGCAGCCAAGAGGGTTGGTGGCAGCGGCTCTCTGGAAACACCATATATTTT.